This TCR beta chain is from a study of siplizumab effects on memory and regulatory T cells. Assay used: immunoSEQ multiplex PCR; TCRdb lists only in-frame clones, some missing. The repertoire holds tens of thousands of clones, with approximately 93% as singletons. As concerns this clone: Its target is unknown.

Study conclusions and caveats: There was no confirmation of the suppressive function of proliferating Tregs from siplizumab cultures. Significant reduction of alloreactive sequences traceable to unstimulated CD4+ memory cells was observed with siplizumab.

The sample comprised CD8+ T cells sorted from blood. This receptor was obtained from a human donor in good health.

In DNA form, the CDR3 reads TGTGCCAGCAGCCAAGATGCCACCTGGGACACTGAAGCTTTCTTT. Encoded protein: CASSQDATWDTEAFF. The chain couples TRBV14 to TRBJ1-1; D remains unclear. This CDR3 is 15 amino acids long. Trimming shortened V by 0 bases and J by 3 bases, and 11 bases separated the two germline ends. In germline, CDR1 is SGHDN, CDR2 FVKESK. Complete variable domain (other parts from reference TRBV14 and TRBJ1-1): EAGVTQFPSHSVIEKGQTVTLRCDPISGHDNLYWYRRVMGKEIKFLLHFVKESKQDESGMPNNRFLAERTGGTYSTLKVQPAELEDSGVYFCASSQDATWDTEAFFGQGTRLTVV.